This T cell receptor (beta chain) is from a study of spatial heterogeneity in lung cancer. Documented time point: blood at routine non-recurrence follow-up after resection. Trimming stripped 4 bases from V and 6 bases from J, with 13 bases between. Germline CDR1 MNHEY, CDR2 SMNVEV (reference sequence). This CDR3 region has 13 residues. There are a few counts of this clonotype. A single record per CDR3 protein comes from TCRdb applying MiXCR to the 5' RACE reads. The sample lists fewer than 25,000 distinct CDR3 sequences, around 10% occurring once. The source was PBMCs, collected at follow-up. V and J are TRBV27 and TRBJ2-7; D remains unclear. The sequence derives from a male donor with early-stage non-small cell lung cancer. The CDR3, as DNA: TGTGCCAGCAGTTCACGGCTCAGGAGCGAGCAGTACTTC. This sequence encodes CASSSRLRSEQYF.